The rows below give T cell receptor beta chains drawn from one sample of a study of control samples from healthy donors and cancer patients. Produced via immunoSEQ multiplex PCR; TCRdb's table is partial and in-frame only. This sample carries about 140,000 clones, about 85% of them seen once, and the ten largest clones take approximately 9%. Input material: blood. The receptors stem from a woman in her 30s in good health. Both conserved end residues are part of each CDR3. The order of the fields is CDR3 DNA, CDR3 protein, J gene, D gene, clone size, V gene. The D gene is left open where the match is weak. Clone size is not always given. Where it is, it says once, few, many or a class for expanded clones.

CDR3nt: TGTGCCAGCAGCGCTGGGACTAGCGAAGACAATGAGCAGTTCTTC; CDR3aa: CASSAGTSEDNEQFF; j_gene: TRBJ2-1; d_gene: TRBD2; abundance: once; v_gene: TRBV11-3
CDR3nt: TGTGCCAGCAGCTTAGACGGACAGGGAATCTACAATGAGCAGTTCTTC; CDR3aa: CASSLDGQGIYNEQFF; j_gene: TRBJ2-1; d_gene: TRBD1; abundance: NA; v_gene: TRBV11-3
CDR3nt: TGTGCCAGCGGGGGGCTGGTGACTGAAGCTTTCTTT; CDR3aa: CASGGLVTEAFF; j_gene: TRBJ1-1; d_gene: NA; abundance: NA; v_gene: TRBV3-1/TRBV3-2
CDR3nt: TGTGCCAGCAGCTTCGGGGTAAATAGCAATTCACCCCTCCACTTT; CDR3aa: CASSFGVNSNSPLHF; j_gene: TRBJ1-6; d_gene: NA; abundance: NA; v_gene: TRBV3-1/TRBV3-2
CDR3nt: TGTGCCAGCAGCTCCCGGATCTACGAGCAGTACTTC; CDR3aa: CASSSRIYEQYF; j_gene: TRBJ2-7; d_gene: NA; abundance: NA; v_gene: TRBV7-9
CDR3nt: TGTGCCAGCCATAGGGGACAATACAATGAGCAGTTCTTC; CDR3aa: CASHRGQYNEQFF; j_gene: TRBJ2-1; d_gene: NA; abundance: NA; v_gene: TRBV7-9
CDR3nt: TGTGCCAGCAGCTTGACAGGGTACTACGAGCAGTACTTC; CDR3aa: CASSLTGYYEQYF; j_gene: TRBJ2-7; d_gene: TRBD1; abundance: NA; v_gene: TRBV7-8
CDR3nt: TGTGCCAGCAGTGTCGGGGTCCCCTCTGGAAACACCATATATTTT; CDR3aa: CASSVGVPSGNTIYF; j_gene: TRBJ1-3; d_gene: NA; abundance: NA; v_gene: TRBV2
CDR3nt: TGCGCCAGCAGCTCCGAGGGACAGCCGAACACCGGGGAGCTGTTTTTT; CDR3aa: CASSSEGQPNTGELFF; j_gene: TRBJ2-2; d_gene: TRBD1; abundance: NA; v_gene: TRBV5-1
CDR3nt: TGTGCCAGCAGGGTGGGCGACTACGAGCAGTACTTC; CDR3aa: CASRVGDYEQYF; j_gene: TRBJ2-7; d_gene: NA; abundance: NA; v_gene: TRBV6-5
CDR3nt: TGCGCCAGCAGCCAAGCACCGTCCTACGAGCAGTACTTC; CDR3aa: CASSQAPSYEQYF; j_gene: TRBJ2-7; d_gene: NA; abundance: NA; v_gene: TRBV4-1
CDR3nt: TGTGCCCTGAGGACCGATCCAGGGTATTTT; CDR3aa: CALRTDPGYF; j_gene: TRBJ2-3; d_gene: NA; abundance: NA; v_gene: TRBV21-1
CDR3nt: TGTGCCAGCAGTCGGGACAGGGAGAACACTGAAGCTTTCTTT; CDR3aa: CASSRDRENTEAFF; j_gene: TRBJ1-1; d_gene: TRBD1; abundance: NA; v_gene: TRBV27
CDR3nt: TGTGCCAGCTCCCCTGGACTAGGAAACACCGGGGAGCTGTTTTTT; CDR3aa: CASSPGLGNTGELFF; j_gene: TRBJ2-2; d_gene: TRBD2; abundance: NA; v_gene: TRBV18
CDR3nt: TGTGCCAGCAGCTCCTCCCTCGGGGGAGCGAATTCACCCCTCCACTTT; CDR3aa: CASSSSLGGANSPLHF; j_gene: TRBJ1-6; d_gene: NA; abundance: NA; v_gene: TRBV5-6
CDR3nt: TGTGCCTGGAGTAATGGGGGGCCTCAGTACTTC; CDR3aa: CAWSNGGPQYF; j_gene: TRBJ2-7; d_gene: NA; abundance: NA; v_gene: TRBV30
CDR3nt: TGCAGCGTTGGAGGGACAGGGGGCTCTGGCTACACCTTC; CDR3aa: CSVGGTGGSGYTF; j_gene: TRBJ1-2; d_gene: TRBD1; abundance: NA; v_gene: TRBV29-1
CDR3nt: TGCAGCGCGACGGCGGGGTCCCAGGGTGGCTACACCTTC; CDR3aa: CSATAGSQGGYTF; j_gene: TRBJ1-2; d_gene: NA; abundance: NA; v_gene: TRBV29-1
CDR3nt: TGTGCCAGCAGCCCCGCATTAGGACGGAACTCTGGGGCCAACGTCCTGACTTTC; CDR3aa: CASSPALGRNSGANVLTF; j_gene: TRBJ2-6; d_gene: NA; abundance: few; v_gene: TRBV7-9
CDR3nt: TGTGCCAGCAGCGTACCACGGGACAGGACAGAAAAACTGTTTTTT; CDR3aa: CASSVPRDRTEKLFF; j_gene: TRBJ1-4; d_gene: TRBD1; abundance: NA; v_gene: TRBV2
CDR3nt: TGTGCCAGCAGCTTGGGGTCGTCCGGCGCTATCTATGGCTACACCTTC; CDR3aa: CASSLGSSGAIYGYTF; j_gene: TRBJ1-2; d_gene: NA; abundance: NA; v_gene: TRBV7-9
CDR3nt: TGTGCCAGCAAGGGGCTGACGTCTGGAAACACCATATATTTT; CDR3aa: CASKGLTSGNTIYF; j_gene: TRBJ1-3; d_gene: NA; abundance: NA; v_gene: TRBV2